A single sample is the source of the 24 T cell receptor beta chains below, sequenced in a study of early T cells in non-severe SARS-CoV-2 infection. TCRdb re-called the 5' RACE reads through MiXCR, storing one row per CDR3 protein. The sample has fewer than 50,000 distinct CDR3 sequences; around 4.1% are singletons. Material for sequencing was whole blood. Receptors were obtained from an adult who was a healthcare worker with PCR-confirmed SARS-CoV-2 infection or an uninfected control (not recorded which).

This clonotype was seen a few times. The rearrangement links TRBV7-9 to TRBJ1-1; the D is unclear. The CDR3 runs to 14 residues. V lost 3 bases and J lost 1, with 9 bases in between. Germline values: CDR1 SEHNR, CDR2 FQNEAQ (reference sequence). CDR3 amino acids: CASSLIARNTEAFF. The DNA for the CDR3 is TGTGCCAGCAGCTTGATCGCTCGGAACACTGAAGCTTTCTTT.

This clonotype was observed a few times. Germline is not matched at one junction end, which may reflect a read error. The chain couples TRBV7-9 to TRBJ2-5; 7 bases fit TRBD1. The CDR3 consists of 15 residues. Germline lookup yields CDR1 SEHNR and CDR2 FQNEAQ (reference sequence). The CDR3 coding sequence is TGTGCGAGCAGCTTAGTTGGGGGACAGCAGGAGACCCAGTACTTC. Translating it yields CASSLVGGQQETQYF.

This clonotype has ten or more counts. V gene TRBV5-1 combines with J gene TRBJ1-2; TRBD1 matches at 7 bases. Germline V lookup: CDR1 SGHRS, CDR2 YFSETQ. Germline trimming cut 0 bases from V and 4 bases from J; bases unmatched to any gene: 3. This CDR3 has 14 amino acids. CDR3 loop: CASSLGDRVYGYTF. For the CDR3, the DNA is TGCGCCAGCAGCTTGGGAGACAGGGTCTATGGCTACACCTTC. Looking up the rest from reference TRBV5-1 and TRBJ1-2 gives the full variable domain: KAGVTQTPRYLIKTRGQQVTLSCSPISGHRSVSWYQQTPGQGLQFLFEYFSETQRNKGNFPGRFSGRQFSNSRSEMNVSTLELGDSALYLCASSLGDRVYGYTFGSGTRLTVV.

Comments on this clonotype: A much larger clone is a single base away; this may be a read error. The genes are TRBV2 and TRBJ2-7; D gene ambiguous. Germline V lookup: CDR1 SNHLY, CDR2 FYNNEI. The CDR3 sequence is 15 residues long. The germline V and J ends were trimmed by 5 bases and 0 bases, with 14 bases remaining between them. The CDR3 spells CASSKLEVSSYEQYF. CDR3 nucleotide sequence: TGTGCCAGCAGTAAACTTGAAGTCAGCTCCTACGAGCAGTACTTC. Supplemented by reference TRBV2 and TRBJ2-7, the full variable domain reads EPEVTQTPSHQVTQMGQEVILRCVPISNHLYFYWYRQILGQKVEFLVSFYNNEISEKSEIFDDQFSVERPDGSNFTLKIRSTKLEDSAMYFCASSKLEVSSYEQYFGPGTRLTVT.

This clonotype was observed many times. The CDR3 sequence: CATMAPNDNEKLFF. CDR3 DNA sequence: TGTGCCACCATGGCTCCGAATGATAATGAAAAACTGTTTTTT. This chain joins TRBV6-5 and TRBJ1-4; no clear D gene. The CDR3 loop spans 14 amino acids. Per germline, CDR1 MNHEY and CDR2 SVGAGI. V was cut by 10 bases and J by 4 bases, with 16 bases left in between.

This clonotype was observed at least ten times. This chain links TRBV12-5 with TRBJ1-5; D is possibly TRBD1 (5 bases). Germline V gene sequence: CDR1 LGHNT, CDR2 FRNRAP. The CDR3 spans 17 residues. V was shortened by 1 base and J by 1 base, with 14 bases between the two germline ends. CDR3 nucleotides: TGTGCTAGTGGTTTGGCGGGACTGGGGGGAAGCAATCAGCCCCAGCATTTT. Translating gives CASGLAGLGGSNQPQHF.

There are many counts of this clonotype. The chain employs TRBV29-1 and TRBJ2-7; possible D gene TRBD2, 5 bases. Germline V gives CDR1 SQVTM, CDR2 ANQGSEA. The CDR3 is 13 amino acids. Trimming shortened V by 3 bases and J by 6 bases, and 15 bases separated the two germline ends. CDR3 bases: TGCAGCGTTGAGGTGGACGCGGAGGCCGAGCAGTACTTC. Translating gives CSVEVDAEAEQYF.

This clonotype was detected ten times or more. The J gene is TRBJ2-1, the V gene TRBV7-3; D may be TRBD2 (5 bases). Trimming left V 5 bases short and J 8 bases short, with 16 bases between. This CDR3 contains 14 residues. Germline CDR1 reads SGHTA; CDR2 reads FQGTGA. The CDR3 DNA reads TGTGCCAGCAGCCCCGAACTAGGGAGCCATGAGCAGTTCTTC. As protein: CASSPELGSHEQFF.

This clonotype was seen ten or more times. The V gene is TRBV7-9, the J gene TRBJ2-7; D gene ambiguous. The CDR3 has 14 amino acids. Germline V gives CDR1 SEHNR, CDR2 FQNEAQ (reference sequence). The germline V and J ends were trimmed by 6 bases and 0 bases, with 12 bases remaining between them. The CDR3 spells CASRPGPNSYEQYF. Here the CDR3 DNA reads TGTGCCAGCAGACCCGGACCGAACTCCTACGAGCAGTACTTC.

This clonotype was detected many times. The CDR3 is CSARDWGDTQYF. The CDR3, as DNA: TGCAGTGCTAGAGATTGGGGTGATACGCAGTATTTT. The chain links TRBV20-1 to TRBJ2-3, with D uncertain. This CDR3 has 12 amino acids. The V end lost 0 bases, the J end lost 6 bases, and 7 bases lay between the germline ends. Per the germline V gene, CDR1 is DFQATT and CDR2 is SNEGSKA (reference sequence).

This clonotype was observed at least ten times. The chain recombines TRBV6-2 or TRBV6-3 with TRBJ2-7; TRBD1 agrees at 7 bases. Unmatched junction bases numbered 8, after V lost 8 bases and J lost 4 bases. Germline V gene data show CDR1 as MNHEY and CDR2 as SVGEGT. This CDR3 region has 13 residues. CDR3 residues: CASRQQGKYEQYF. For the CDR3, the DNA is TGTGCCAGCCGTCAACAGGGGAAATACGAGCAGTACTTC.

Worth noting for this clonotype: At one boundary the junction diverges from the germline segment, which might be a read error. The J gene is TRBJ1-1, the V gene TRBV18, with unresolved D. Germline lookup yields CDR1 KGHSH and CDR2 LQKENI. This CDR3 is built from 12 residues. Here the CDR3 DNA reads TGTGTCAGCTCACCGGGGAACACTGAAGCTTTCTTT. The encoded protein is CVSSPGNTEAFF.

Details on this clonotype: This clone may be a read error of a much larger clone one base away. The gene calls are TRBV12-3 or TRBV12-4 and TRBJ2-5, with 8 bases lining up with TRBD2. The CDR3 contains 16 residues. This CDR3 reads CASSFFPSGPQESQYF. CDR3 coding DNA: TGTGCCAGCAGTTTCTTCCCTAGCGGGCCCCAAGAGTCCCAGTACTTC.

This clonotype was seen at least ten times. The J gene is TRBJ2-1, the V gene TRBV11-2; a possible D gene is TRBD1 (6 bases). This CDR3 is built from 13 residues. V was clipped by 5 bases and J by 5 bases, with 10 bases between them. Germline-derived CDR1 and CDR2 are SGHAT and FQNNGV. CDR3 sequence: CASSETGNNEQFF. CDR3 coding DNA: TGTGCCAGCAGCGAGACAGGAAACAATGAGCAGTTCTTC.

This clonotype was observed at least ten times. The J gene is TRBJ2-7, the V gene TRBV12-3 or TRBV12-4; perhaps TRBD1 as D (5 bases). The V and J ends lost 4 bases and 0 bases respectively, with 10 bases between them. The CDR3 consists of 14 residues. CDR3 protein: CASSSQGYSYEQYF. CDR3 in DNA: TGTGCCAGCAGTTCCCAGGGTTACTCCTACGAGCAGTACTTC.

At least ten counts were recorded for this clonotype. V and J are TRBV12-3 or TRBV12-4 and TRBJ2-3; D is ambiguous. CDR3 size: 15 residues. Trimming shortened V by 5 bases and J by 4 bases, and 16 bases separated the two germline ends. CDR3 residues: CASSKPGILSDTQYF. Here the CDR3 DNA reads TGTGCCAGCAGTAAACCCGGAATTCTCTCAGATACGCAGTATTTT.

This clonotype has at least ten counts. The V call is TRBV9, the J call TRBJ2-1; 8 bases agree with TRBD2. Germline lookup yields CDR1 SGDLS and CDR2 YYNGEE. CDR3 size: 16 residues. J was trimmed by 2 bases and V by 0 bases; bases with no gene match: 4. The CDR3 nucleotides are TGTGCCAGCAGCGTAGATTCGGGACTAGCCTACAATGAGCAGTTCTTC. It codes for CASSVDSGLAYNEQFF.

This clonotype has a count of ten or more. The chain couples TRBV2 to TRBJ2-1, with D tentatively TRBD1 (6 bases). Trimming cost V 7 bases and J 6 bases, with 10 bases left between them. The length of the CDR3 is 12 residues. In germline, CDR1 is SNHLY, CDR2 FYNNEI. This CDR3 is CASKGDGNEQFF. The CDR3 DNA sequence: TGTGCCAGCAAGGGGGATGGCAATGAGCAGTTCTTC.

Many counts were recorded for this clonotype. V is TRBV4-2 and J is TRBJ2-4; no reliable D call. Per the germline V gene, CDR1 is LGHNA and CDR2 is YNFKEQ. V was clipped by 6 bases and J by 8 bases, with 8 bases between them. The CDR3 is 11 amino acids. The CDR3 region is CASSSRDIQYF. The CDR3 bases are TGTGCCAGCAGTTCCCGGGACATTCAGTACTTC.

V usage is TRBV6-5 and J usage is TRBJ2-3; 8 bases align to TRBD2. This CDR3 contains 16 residues. Looked up from germline, CDR1 is MNHEY and CDR2 is SVGAGI. J lost 4 bases, V lost 2 bases, and 8 bases had no gene match. CDR3 sequence (DNA): TGTGCCAGCAGTTACCGCCTGACTAGCGCAGCAGATACGCAGTATTTT. Amino acids: CASSYRLTSAADTQYF.

This clonotype was seen only a few times. CDR3 nucleotides: TGTGCCAGCAGCGCCCGACAAGCGGGGGGGCGAAGTGAGCAGTTCTTC. It is translated as CASSARQAGGRSEQFF. This rearrangement joins TRBV11-2 to TRBJ2-1; 10 positions agree with TRBD2. Per the germline V gene, CDR1 is SGHAT and CDR2 is FQNNGV. This CDR3 has 16 amino acids. Trimming cost V 5 bases and J 9 bases; bases outside gene matches: 13.

This clonotype was counted many times. This rearrangement joins TRBV7-9 to TRBJ2-7; D gene unclear. The CDR3 is made up of 12 amino acids. V was cut by 2 bases and J by 6 bases, with 8 bases left in between. From germline, CDR1 is SEHNR and CDR2 FQNEAQ (reference sequence). CDR3 sequence reads: CASSLSLPEQYF. The DNA of the CDR3 is TGTGCCAGCAGCTTATCCCTACCCGAGCAGTACTTC.

This clonotype showed up many times. J is TRBJ2-7 and V is TRBV13; D is possibly TRBD1 (6 bases). This CDR3 is built from 15 residues. Germline V gene sequence: CDR1 PRHDT, CDR2 FYEKMQ (reference sequence). Between the trimmed V and J ends, which lost 6 bases and 2 bases, there was a span of 17 bases. CDR3 DNA sequence: TGTGCCAGCAGTACCACGATCACAGGGACCTACGAGCAGTACTTC. Translation: CASSTTITGTYEQYF. The whole variable domain, remainder taken from reference TRBV13 and TRBJ2-7, is AAGVIQSPRHLIKEKRETATLKCYPIPRHDTVYWYQQGPGQDPQFLISFYEKMQSDKGSIPDRFSAQQFSDYHSELNMSSLELGDSALYFCASSTTITGTYEQYFGPGTRLTVT.

The chain recombines TRBV11-3 with TRBJ2-1; 8 bases fit TRBD1. Germline V gives CDR1 SGHNT, CDR2 YENEEA. The CDR3 sequence is 14 residues long. V shed 3 bases, J shed 5 bases, and the junction held 3 bases outside the gene matches. The CDR3 DNA follows: TGTGCCAGCAGCTTCGACAGGGGCGACAATGAGCAGTTCTTC. Encoded protein: CASSFDRGDNEQFF.